One sample yielded the 28 T cell receptor beta chains listed below, sequenced in a study of blood T cell repertoires in COVID-19. Data came from immunoSEQ multiplex PCR; TCRdb stores just in-frame clones and leaves some out. The table has some 100,000 clones, about nine tenths seen once. Sequenced: peripheral blood. These receptors were obtained from a human donor in a cohort sampled during active COVID-19.

The chain recombines TRBV6-5 with TRBJ1-2, with TRBD1 matching over 9 bases. The CDR3 totals 13 residues. Germline CDR1 and CDR2: MNHEY and SVGAGI. The ends lost 6 bases at V and 6 bases at J; junction bases unmatched: 5. CDR3 bases: TGTGCCAGCAGGGTACAGGGGGCGGATGGCTACACCTTC. Protein product: CASRVQGADGYTF.

The chain couples TRBV19 to TRBJ2-3; perhaps TRBD1 as D (6 bases). Per germline, CDR1 LNHDA and CDR2 SQIVND (reference sequence). CDR3 length equals 15 residues. V lost 3 bases and J lost 4, with 14 bases in between. DNA of the CDR3: TGTGCCAGTAGTATTGGAACAGGGTCCCCAGATACGCAGTATTTT. Its translation is CASSIGTGSPDTQYF.

V gene TRBV15 combines with J gene TRBJ2-2, with TRBD2 as a possible D gene (5 bases). Germline CDR1 and CDR2: LNHNV and YYDKDF (reference sequence). This CDR3 region has 14 residues. V lost 1 base and J lost 5, with 8 bases in between. The CDR3 region is CATSRGLMTGELFF. The CDR3 nucleotides read TGTGCCACCAGCAGAGGACTAATGACCGGGGAGCTGTTTTTT.

This chain uses TRBV7-8 with TRBJ1-4; TRBD1 matches at 9 bases. Germline CDR1 is SGHVS and CDR2 is FQNEAQ. The CDR3 runs 17 residues. V shed 6 bases, J shed 2 bases, and the junction held 10 bases outside the gene matches. The CDR3 bases are TGTGCCAGCAGTTTTCCGGGACAGGGTCCCACTAATGAAAAACTGTTTTTT. Its translation is CASSFPGQGPTNEKLFF.

This chain links TRBV2 with TRBJ2-3, with 7 bases that match TRBD2. With V trimmed by 8 bases and J by 0 bases, 11 bases remained unmatched. CDR1 and CDR2 (germline): SNHLY, FYNNEI. CDR3 length equals 16 residues. In nucleotides, the CDR3 is TGTGCCAGCCAGAGACCGGCGGGGGTCAGCACAGATACGCAGTATTTT. This encodes CASQRPAGVSTDTQYF.

The rearrangement joins TRBV4-1 to TRBJ1-3; no firm D call. CDR3 size: 17 residues. The V gene lost 0 bases and the J gene lost 4 bases, with 16 bases spanning the gap. Germline loops: CDR1 MGHRA, CDR2 YSYEKL. Here the CDR3 DNA reads TGCGCCAGCAGCCAAGATGTCCGGGTTAGTAAGGGAAACACCATATATTTT. This codes for CASSQDVRVSKGNTIYF.

The chain joins TRBV18 to TRBJ1-5, with D unclear. Between the trimmed V and J ends, which lost 8 bases and 0 bases, there was a span of 8 bases. The V gene's germline CDR1 is KGHSH and CDR2 LQKENI. CDR3 length equals 13 residues. CDR3 coding DNA: TGTGCCAGCCGAGAGGATAGCAATCAGCCCCAGCATTTT. Translation: CASREDSNQPQHF.

CDR3 loop: CSVAGTGEGKPEAFF. The CDR3 DNA reads TGCAGCGTTGCCGGGACAGGGGAGGGAAAACCTGAAGCTTTCTTT. V is TRBV29-1 and J is TRBJ1-1; 10 nucleotides match TRBD1. The CDR3 covers 15 residues. Unmatched junction bases numbered 11, after V lost 4 bases and J lost 6 bases. In germline, CDR1 is SQVTM, CDR2 ANQGSEA.

This rearrangement joins TRBV5-1 to TRBJ2-3, with 15 bases that match TRBD2. The CDR3 has 17 amino acids. Germline trimming cut 1 base from V and 6 bases from J; bases unmatched to any gene: 6. Germline CDR1 SGHRS, CDR2 YFSETQ. The CDR3 DNA follows: TGCGCCAGCAGCTTGCCAGGGACTAGCGGGGGGTTGGATACGCAGTATTTT. It specifies CASSLPGTSGGLDTQYF.

With respect to this clone: Other DNA sequences in this specimen translate into the identical CDR3. The chain uses TRBV24-1 and TRBJ2-7; TRBD2 aligns across 8 bases. The V segment lost 3 bases and the J segment 0 bases; nucleotides outside the gene matches: 0. Looked up from germline, CDR1 is KGHDR and CDR2 is SFDVKD. This CDR3 is 14 amino acids long. The CDR3 nucleotides read TGTGCCACCAGTGATAGCGGGAGCTCCTACGAGCAGTACTTC. This translates into CATSDSGSSYEQYF.

This clone occurred a few times. The sample has other DNA sequences that encode this CDR3 too. V gene TRBV14 combines with J gene TRBJ2-4; perhaps TRBD2 as D (6 bases). Germline CDR1 is SGHDN and CDR2 is FVKESK. V shed 0 bases and J shed 0 bases, with 9 bases lying between them. This CDR3 region has 16 residues. CDR3 nucleotide sequence: TGTGCCAGCAGCCAAGAAGTCGGGGGAGCCAAAAACATTCAGTACTTC. It encodes CASSQEVGGAKNIQYF.

The chain combines TRBV6-5 with TRBJ2-3; no firm D call. Trimming left V 6 bases short and J 3 bases short, with 7 bases between. From germline, CDR1 is MNHEY and CDR2 SVGAGI. The CDR3 spans 12 residues. CDR3 coding DNA: TGTGCCAGCAGCCAGAGGACAGATACGCAGTATTTT. Residues: CASSQRTDTQYF.

This chain uses TRBV9 with TRBJ2-7, with 8 bases that match TRBD2. The length of the CDR3 is 13 residues. V gave up 3 bases and J gave up 7 bases; unmatched junction bases: 6. The germline V gene has CDR1 SGDLS and CDR2 YYNGEE. Written as DNA, the CDR3 is TGTGCCAGCAGCGAATCCGGGAGGGCGGAGCAGTACTTC. It specifies CASSESGRAEQYF.

Here the CDR3 reads CATSTRGTGGDTQYF. For the CDR3, the DNA is TGTGCCACCAGCACCAGAGGGACAGGGGGAGATACGCAGTATTTT. The chain joins TRBV15 to TRBJ2-3; 11 bases align to TRBD1. The J segment lost 5 bases and the V segment lost 4 bases, leaving 5 bases of the junction unmatched. Looked up from germline, CDR1 is LNHNV and CDR2 is YYDKDF (reference sequence). The CDR3 runs to 15 residues.

This chain joins TRBV19 and TRBJ1-6; D is uncertain. Germline CDR1 LNHDA, CDR2 SQIVND (reference sequence). The CDR3 spans 15 residues. Trimming cost V 6 bases and J 0 bases, with 9 bases left between them. CDR3 DNA sequence: TGTGCCAGTAGACTAGCCGGCTCCTATAATTCACCCCTCCACTTT. Protein sequence: CASRLAGSYNSPLHF.

The V call is TRBV9, the J call TRBJ2-1; a possible D gene is TRBD1 (5 bases). The germline gives CDR1 SGDLS, CDR2 YYNGEE. V was pared by 0 bases and J by 4 bases, with 14 bases between. The CDR3 extends over 16 amino acids. CDR3 region: CASSVAGHQGYNEQFF. The DNA of the CDR3 is TGTGCCAGCAGCGTAGCCGGCCATCAGGGTTACAATGAGCAGTTCTTC.

The CDR3 region is CASKEVAGGTEAFF. The CDR3 nucleotides are TGTGCCAGCAAGGAAGTGGCAGGGGGCACTGAAGCTTTCTTT. The J gene is TRBJ1-1, the V gene TRBV6-5; 7 positions agree with TRBD1. The trim removed 7 bases at V and 4 bases at J, leaving 9 bases unmatched. This CDR3 region has 14 residues. Germline V gene lookup returns CDR1 MNHEY and CDR2 SVGAGI.

The chain recombines TRBV5-1 with TRBJ2-3; the D gene is possibly TRBD1 (6 bases). The CDR3 is 15 amino acids. Trimming shortened V by 0 bases and J by 3 bases, and 11 bases separated the two germline ends. The germline gives CDR1 SGHRS, CDR2 YFSETQ. The CDR3 DNA is TGCGCCAGCAGCTTGGAGGCCCAGGGGACAGATACGCAGTATTTT. Its protein product is CASSLEAQGTDTQYF.

The gene calls are TRBV30 and TRBJ1-5; D is perhaps TRBD1 (6 bases). Trimming left V 3 bases short and J 2 bases short, with 14 bases between. Germline values: CDR1 GTSNPN, CDR2 SVGIG (reference sequence). CDR3 length equals 15 residues. The CDR3 here is CAWRRGGSGNQPQHF. The DNA of the CDR3 is TGTGCCTGGAGGAGAGGGGGTAGTGGCAATCAGCCCCAGCATTTT.

The chain combines TRBV19 with TRBJ2-2, with TRBD2 matching over 13 bases. This CDR3 region has 19 residues. V lost 3 bases, J lost 5 bases, and 12 bases stayed unmatched. In germline, CDR1 is LNHDA, CDR2 SQIVND (reference sequence). CDR3 amino acids: CASSMLLGLAGVGTGELFF. In DNA form, the CDR3 reads TGTGCCAGTAGTATGTTGTTAGGACTAGCGGGAGTTGGGACCGGGGAGCTGTTTTTT.

The chain recombines TRBV27 with TRBJ2-3; perhaps TRBD2 as D (5 bases). V dropped 7 bases and J dropped 2 bases, with 13 bases sitting between them. This CDR3 contains 14 residues. Germline-derived CDR1 and CDR2 are MNHEY and SMNVEV (reference sequence). CDR3 residues: CASTRELNTDTQYF. DNA of the CDR3: TGTGCCAGCACAAGGGAGTTGAACACAGATACGCAGTATTTT.

This clone came up a few times. V is TRBV19 and J is TRBJ2-7; 7 bases line up with TRBD1. The ends lost 7 bases at V and 1 base at J; junction bases unmatched: 7. This CDR3 spans 14 amino acids. Germline lookup yields CDR1 LNHDA and CDR2 SQIVND (reference sequence). This CDR3 is CASTPTGQSYEQYF. In nucleotides, the CDR3 is TGTGCCAGTACCCCGACAGGGCAATCCTACGAGCAGTACTTC.

The chain couples TRBV15 to TRBJ2-1, with 13 positions matching TRBD2. Germline V gene lookup returns CDR1 LNHNV and CDR2 YYDKDF (reference sequence). CDR3 length equals 17 residues. V lost 5 bases, J lost 3 bases, and 7 bases stayed unmatched. The CDR3 DNA reads as TGTGCCACCAGCTCTCAGCGACTAGCGGGGGGCTACAATGAGCAGTTCTTC. It specifies CATSSQRLAGGYNEQFF.

The chain uses TRBV11-2 and TRBJ2-3, with TRBD2 as a possible D gene (5 bases). Deletions cut 2 bases from V and 6 bases from J, with 15 bases between. Per germline, CDR1 SGHAT and CDR2 FQNNGV. The CDR3 extends over 15 amino acids. The CDR3 DNA reads TGTGCCAGCAGCTTATCTCCGGGATCTAGCGATACGCAGTATTTT. Translation: CASSLSPGSSDTQYF.

V is TRBV4-1 and J is TRBJ2-6; 10 nucleotides align to TRBD2. J was trimmed by 4 bases and V by 2 bases; bases with no gene match: 8. This CDR3 is built from 18 residues. CDR1 MGHRA and CDR2 YSYEKL come from the germline V gene. This CDR3 reads CASSQRVLAGTGANVLTF. CDR3 DNA: TGCGCCAGCAGCCAAAGAGTACTAGCGGGGACCGGGGCCAACGTCCTGACTTTC.

The chain recombines TRBV7-3 with TRBJ2-5; a possible D gene is TRBD1 (5 bases). The CDR3 has 15 amino acids. Germline lookup yields CDR1 SGHTA and CDR2 FQGTGA. Trimming removed 5 bases from V and 5 bases from J, with 18 bases in between. CDR3 coding DNA: TGTGCCAGCAGCCCAGCTGGTGGGGCAAGGGAGACCCAGTACTTC. This codes for CASSPAGGARETQYF.

The CDR3 sequence is CATRTGGSGANVLTF. The CDR3 DNA reads as TGTGCCACTCGGACAGGGGGTAGTGGGGCCAACGTCCTGACTTTC. V usage is TRBV6-5 and J usage is TRBJ2-6; 10 bases are a match to TRBD1. The length of the CDR3 is 15 residues. The V gene's germline CDR1 is MNHEY and CDR2 SVGAGI. V was clipped by 10 bases and J by 3 bases; unmatched bases: 6.

This sequence joins TRBV24-1 and TRBJ2-1, with a possible D match to TRBD2 (6 bases). Germline assignment: CDR1 KGHDR and CDR2 SFDVKD. The CDR3 length is 14 residues. The germline V and J ends were trimmed by 3 bases and 10 bases, with 15 bases remaining between them. CDR3 loop: CATSDVQDYREQFF. CDR3 sequence (DNA): TGTGCCACCAGTGATGTTCAGGACTACCGGGAGCAGTTCTTC.